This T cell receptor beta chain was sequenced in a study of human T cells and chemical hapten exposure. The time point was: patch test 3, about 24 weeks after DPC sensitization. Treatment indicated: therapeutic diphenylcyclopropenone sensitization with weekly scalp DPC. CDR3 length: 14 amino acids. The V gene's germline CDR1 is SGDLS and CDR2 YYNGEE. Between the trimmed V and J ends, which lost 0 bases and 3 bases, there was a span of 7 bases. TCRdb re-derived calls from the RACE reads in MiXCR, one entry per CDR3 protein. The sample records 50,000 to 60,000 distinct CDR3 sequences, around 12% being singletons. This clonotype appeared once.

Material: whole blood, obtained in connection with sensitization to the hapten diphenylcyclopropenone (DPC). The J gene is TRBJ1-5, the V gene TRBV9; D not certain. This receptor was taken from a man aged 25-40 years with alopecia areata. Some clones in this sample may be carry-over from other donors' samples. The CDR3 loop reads CASSVDGANQPQHF. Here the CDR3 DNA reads TGTGCCAGCAGCGTAGATGGCGCCAATCAGCCCCAGCATTTT.